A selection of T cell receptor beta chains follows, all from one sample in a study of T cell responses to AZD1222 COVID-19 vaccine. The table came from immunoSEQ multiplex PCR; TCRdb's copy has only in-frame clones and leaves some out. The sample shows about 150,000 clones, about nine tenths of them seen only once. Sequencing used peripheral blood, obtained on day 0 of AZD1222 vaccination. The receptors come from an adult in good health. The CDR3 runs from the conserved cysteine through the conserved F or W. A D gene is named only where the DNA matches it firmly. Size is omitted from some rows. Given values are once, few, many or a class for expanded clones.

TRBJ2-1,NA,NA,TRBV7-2,TGTGCCAGCAGCTTAGGCAGCAGGACGAAGAATGAGCAGTTCTTC,CASSLGSRTKNEQFF
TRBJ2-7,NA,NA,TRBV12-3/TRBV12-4,TGTGCCAGCAGCCTACAAGGGCTCGGCGAGCAGTACTTC,CASSLQGLGEQYF
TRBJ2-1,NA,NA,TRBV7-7,TGTGCCAGCAGCCGAGGTTTGGGGTATGAGCAGTTCTTC,CASSRGLGYEQFF
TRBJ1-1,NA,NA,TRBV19,TGTGCCAGTAAGGACAGTAGGAACCCCTCTCGGACTGAAGCTTTCTTT,CASKDSRNPSRTEAFF
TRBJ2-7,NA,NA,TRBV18,TGTGCCAGCTCCCGCGGACGGACCTACGAGCAGTACTTC,CASSRGRTYEQYF
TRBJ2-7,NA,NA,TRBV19,TGTGCCAGTAGTATTAGTAGTGGGGACGGAGTTTACGAGCAGTACTTC,CASSISSGDGVYEQYF
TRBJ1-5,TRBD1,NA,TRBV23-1,TGCGCCAGCAGTCCGGCCCTTCCGGGACAGGGGGCTAGCAATCAGCCCCAGCATTTT,CASSPALPGQGASNQPQHF
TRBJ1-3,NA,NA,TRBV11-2,TGTGCCAGCAGCCTACAAGGGGTTTCGTCTGGAAACACCATATATTTT,CASSLQGVSSGNTIYF
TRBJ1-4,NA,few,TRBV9,TGTGCCAGCAGCGTAGACCCGGGGGTGAATGAAAAACTGTTTTTT,CASSVDPGVNEKLFF
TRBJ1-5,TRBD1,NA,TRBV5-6,TGTGCCAGCAGCCGGGAGGGGGCTGGCAATCAGCCCCAGCATTTT,CASSREGAGNQPQHF
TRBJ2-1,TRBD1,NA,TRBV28,TGTGCCAGCAGTTTGGAACAGGGGAATAGGTTCTTC,CASSLEQGNRFF
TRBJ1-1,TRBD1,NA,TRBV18,TGTGCCAGCTCACCCCTCACCGGGACAGGGGGCACTGAAGCTTTCTTT,CASSPLTGTGGTEAFF
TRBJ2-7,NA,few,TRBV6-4,TGTGCCAGCAGTGACACTGAAATGGGCGAGCAGTACTTC,CASSDTEMGEQYF
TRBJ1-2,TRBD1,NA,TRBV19,TGTGCCAGTAGTATATACCAAGAGACAGGGACATATGGCTACACCTTC,CASSIYQETGTYGYTF
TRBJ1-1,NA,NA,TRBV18,TGTGCCAGCTCACCACCCCAGGTCCGGGCTGAAGCTTTCTTT,CASSPPQVRAEAFF
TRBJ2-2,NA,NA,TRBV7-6,TGTGCCAGCAGACAAGGCGGGACTCTCACCGGGGAGCTGTTTTTT,CASRQGGTLTGELFF
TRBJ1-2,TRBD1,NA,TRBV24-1,TGTGCCACCAGTGATTTCGGACAGGGTAGTGGCTACACCTTC,CATSDFGQGSGYTF
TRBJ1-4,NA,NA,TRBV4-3,TGCGCCAGCAGCCTCGGAAGGGGGTCGGGGAAAGAAAAACTGTTTTTT,CASSLGRGSGKEKLFF
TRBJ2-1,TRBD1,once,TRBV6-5,TGTGCCAGCTGCTCCGGGACAGATTACAATGAGCAGTTCTTC,CASCSGTDYNEQFF
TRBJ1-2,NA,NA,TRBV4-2,TGTGCCAGCAGCCAAGACAAGTACACAGGGACGGGGAGTTATGGCTACACCTTC,CASSQDKYTGTGSYGYTF
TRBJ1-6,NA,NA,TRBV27,TGTGCCAGCAGTTTATTCGGGCAGCTTAGCTCCTATAATTCACCCCTCCACTTT,CASSLFGQLSSYNSPLHF
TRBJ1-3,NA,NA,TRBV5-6,TGTGCCAGCGGACGGGGAGGTGGAAACACCATATATTTT,CASGRGGGNTIYF
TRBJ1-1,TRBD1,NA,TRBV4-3,TGCGCCAGCAGCCAAGAAGTACAGGGGGCGACCTTTGCTTTCTTT,CASSQEVQGATFAFF
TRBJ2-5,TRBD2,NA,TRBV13,TGTGCCAGCAGCTTCGGACTAGCAAGAGTCGGAGGGGAGACCCAGTACTTC,CASSFGLARVGGETQYF
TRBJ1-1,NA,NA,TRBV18,TGTGCCAGCTCACCACCCGCCGTCGGGGAAAACACTGAAGCTTTCTTT,CASSPPAVGENTEAFF
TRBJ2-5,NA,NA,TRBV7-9,TGTGCCGGAAACCTACAGGGAGGACGACAAGAGACCCAGTACTTC,CAGNLQGGRQETQYF
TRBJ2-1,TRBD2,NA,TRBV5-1,TGCGCCAGCAGCTTTCAAATAGCGGGAGGGCCCCAGGGCAATGAGCAGTTCTTC,CASSFQIAGGPQGNEQFF
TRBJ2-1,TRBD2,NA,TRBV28,TGTGCCAGCAGGGATCGGACTAGCGGGAGGGCAAGTGAGCAGTTCTTC,CASRDRTSGRASEQFF
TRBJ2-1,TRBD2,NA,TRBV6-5,TGTGCCAGCAGTTACTCGCTTGCGGGAGGCTACCATGAGCAGTTCTTC,CASSYSLAGGYHEQFF
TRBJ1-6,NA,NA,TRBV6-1,TGTGCCAGCAGTGACAGTGAAAGCCTCCCCCTCCACTTT,CASSDSESLPLHF
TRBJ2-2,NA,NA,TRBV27,TGTGCCAGCAGTTTATTTGTCCCCGGGGAGCTGTTTTTT,CASSLFVPGELFF
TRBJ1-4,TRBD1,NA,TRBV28,TGTGCCAGCAGACTTCCCTCAGGGGGCCACGAAAAACTGTTTTTT,CASRLPSGGHEKLFF
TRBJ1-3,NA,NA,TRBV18,TGTGCCAGCTCGAGGGACATCGTCTCTGGAAACACCATATATTTT,CASSRDIVSGNTIYF
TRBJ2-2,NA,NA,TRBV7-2,TGTGCCAGCAGCCCCGGCGGTAGCTTGGCCGGGGAGCTGTTTTTT,CASSPGGSLAGELFF
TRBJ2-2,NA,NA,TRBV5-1,TGCGCCAGCAGCTTGGGGCGCACCGGGGAGCTGTTTTTT,CASSLGRTGELFF
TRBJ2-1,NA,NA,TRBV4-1,TGCGCCAGCAATTCCCCGGTAGCCTCCTACAATGAGCAGTTCTTC,CASNSPVASYNEQFF
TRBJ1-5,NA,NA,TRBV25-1,TGTGCCAGCAGTGGCTGGGGCAGTTATAGCAATCAGCCCCAGCATTTT,CASSGWGSYSNQPQHF
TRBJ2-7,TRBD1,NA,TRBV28,TGTGCCAGCAGTTTTAACGGCAGGGGGTTTAGCGAGCAGTACTTC,CASSFNGRGFSEQYF
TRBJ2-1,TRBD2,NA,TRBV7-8,TGTGCCAGCAGCAGTTCTAGCGGGAGGCCCTACAATGAGCAGTTCTTC,CASSSSSGRPYNEQFF
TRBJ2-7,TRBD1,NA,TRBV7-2,TGTGCCAGCAGCTTAGAGACAGGGAGAATCTACGAGCAGTACTTC,CASSLETGRIYEQYF